These 12 T cell receptor beta chains came from one sample sequenced in a study of blood T cell repertoires in COVID-19. Data came from immunoSEQ multiplex PCR; TCRdb stores just in-frame clones and leaves some out. The table records 200,000 to 300,000 clones, approximately 81% of them present only once. Sequences were obtained from peripheral blood. The receptor source for this set is a man aged 55-75 years with acute or convalescent COVID-19.

V and J are TRBV4-1 and TRBJ2-2; 11 nucleotides match TRBD2. The CDR3 loop spans 17 amino acids. Per germline, CDR1 MGHRA and CDR2 YSYEKL. Trimming at V came to 0 bases and at J to 6 bases, leaving 6 bases not matched to a gene. CDR3 amino acids: CASSQDFLAGGSGELFF. In nucleotides, the CDR3 is TGCGCCAGCAGCCAAGACTTTCTAGCGGGAGGTTCCGGGGAGCTGTTTTTT.

The CDR3 region is CASSRHRYEQYF. In nucleotides, the CDR3 is TGTGCCAGCAGTCGACACCGCTACGAGCAGTACTTC. This sequence joins TRBV12-3 or TRBV12-4 and TRBJ2-7; D is unclear. Trimming removed 5 bases at V and 3 bases at J, with 8 bases between. The CDR3 consists of 12 residues.

The chain has TRBV9 and TRBJ2-3; D perhaps matches TRBD2 (7 bases). The CDR3 runs 12 residues. CDR1 is SGDLS, CDR2 YYNGEE, per germline. The V end was cut by 7 bases, the J end by 5 bases, with 11 bases between. CDR3 nucleotide sequence: TGTGCCAGCGGGGGGGCCGTAGATACGCAGTATTTT. As protein: CASGGAVDTQYF.

The rearrangement joins TRBV7-5 to TRBJ1-5; the table's D call, TRBD1, was not checked against the DNA. TRBV7-5 is assigned pseudogene status. The CDR3 runs 16 residues. The DNA for the CDR3 is TGTGCCAGAAGCATTGAGACAGGGAAGAGCAATCAGCCCCAGCATTTT. It specifies CARSIETGKSNQPQHF.

The chain links TRBV18 to TRBJ2-3, with TRBD1 matching 11 bases. The ends lost 4 bases at V and 6 bases at J; junction bases unmatched: 3. Germline CDR1 and CDR2: KGHSH and LQKENI. CDR3 length: 14 amino acids. CDR3 DNA: TGTGCCAGCTCACGGACAGGGGGCAGCGATACGCAGTATTTT. This translates into CASSRTGGSDTQYF. Full variable domain (rest looked up from reference TRBV18 and TRBJ2-3): NAGVMQNPRHLVRRRGQEARLRCSPMKGHSHVYWYRQLPEEGLKFMVYLQKENIIDESGMPKERFSAEFPKEGPSILRIQQVVRGDSAAYFCASSRTGGSDTQYFGPGTRLTVL.

The V call is TRBV21-1, the J call TRBJ2-4; the DNA was not compared with TRBD2, the D call given in the table. TRBV21-1 is given as a pseudogene. The CDR3 covers 15 residues. The CDR3 DNA reads TGTGCCAGCAGCCCGGGGGGACTAGCCAAAAACATTCAGTACTTC. Residues: CASSPGGLAKNIQYF.

Only a few counts were recorded for this clone. The rearrangement links TRBV15 to TRBJ2-7, with TRBD2 matching over 15 bases. Germline V gives CDR1 LNHNV, CDR2 YYDKDF (reference sequence). The CDR3 consists of 16 residues. Trimming at V came to 4 bases and at J to 6 bases, leaving 7 bases not matched to a gene. The CDR3 region is CATSKRTSGRAGEQYF. The CDR3 bases are TGTGCCACCAGCAAGCGGACTAGCGGGAGGGCCGGCGAGCAGTACTTC.

This chain connects TRBV7-2 to TRBJ2-1; D remains unclear. This CDR3 has 14 residues. Germline V gene lookup returns CDR1 SGHTA and CDR2 FQGNSA. Trimming shortened V by 2 bases and J by 1 base, and 6 bases separated the two germline ends. The CDR3: CASSLSPSYNEQFF. The CDR3 bases are TGTGCCAGCAGCTTATCCCCATCCTACAATGAGCAGTTCTTC.

The genes are TRBV28 and TRBJ2-2; no reliable D call. The CDR3 covers 15 residues. CDR1 is MDHEN and CDR2 is SYDVKM in the germline V gene. V lost 4 bases to trimming and J lost 6 bases, with 15 bases between them. CDR3 bases: TGTGCCAGCAGTTACCCCGGGTCCCGGGCCGGGGAGCTGTTTTTT. Encoded protein: CASSYPGSRAGELFF.

This clone has only a few counts. This sequence joins TRBV6-5 and TRBJ2-5; TRBD2 agrees at 11 bases. Germline V CDR1 and CDR2: MNHEY, SVGAGI. The CDR3 spans 14 residues. With V trimmed by 5 bases and J by 5 bases, 4 bases remained unmatched. The CDR3 region is CASSPSGGYETQYF. The CDR3 DNA reads TGTGCCAGCAGTCCTAGCGGGGGGTATGAGACCCAGTACTTC.

The J gene is TRBJ2-5, the V gene TRBV5-1; D is possibly TRBD2 (6 bases). Per the germline V gene, CDR1 is SGHRS and CDR2 is YFSETQ. The ends were cut back, 2 bases at V and 6 bases at J, with 14 bases in the middle. The CDR3 sequence is 14 residues long. The CDR3 sequence: CASSFGGRLQTQYF. The CDR3 nucleotides are TGCGCCAGCAGCTTTGGGGGGAGACTACAGACCCAGTACTTC.

A few counts support this clone. The rearrangement joins TRBV9 to TRBJ2-7, with 10 bases identical to TRBD2. The CDR3 has 15 amino acids. The V gene's germline CDR1 is SGDLS and CDR2 YYNGEE. Trimming at V came to 0 bases and at J to 7 bases, leaving 7 bases not matched to a gene. This chain's CDR3 is CASSVGTSGAWEQYF. CDR3 coding DNA: TGTGCCAGCAGCGTAGGGACTAGCGGAGCGTGGGAGCAGTACTTC.